This TCR beta chain was sequenced for a study of glioma-infiltrating T cells. Study-wide results and limits: Signature shared blood CDR3 motifs were enriched in low-divergence and depleted in high-divergence patients.

V lost 0 bases and J 2 bases, leaving 9 bases between the germline ends. The CDR3 spans 15 residues. Germline CDR1 reads SGHTA; CDR2 reads FQGNSA. TCR alpha and beta CDR3 regions were amplified from RNA using iRepertoire nested multiplex PCR. A single record per CDR3 protein comes from TCRdb applying MiXCR to the multiplex PCR reads. This table has around 390,000 distinct CDR3 sequences, around 38% appearing once. In its sample, this clonotype was seen many times. What it recognizes is unknown. The sequenced material came from glioma tissue, nonneoplastic brain tissue, or PBMCs (not recorded which). The sequence was collected from a human donor with low-grade glioma or glioblastoma, undergoing nonglioma brain surgery, or in good health (not recorded which). This chain connects TRBV7-2 to TRBJ2-3; D is perhaps TRBD2 (5 bases). DNA of the CDR3: TGTGCCAGCAGCTTAGCCCGGACTGTCACAGATACGCAGTATTTT. Its protein product is CASSLARTVTDTQYF.